Reported below is one TCR beta chain. Its antigen is not identified. The V end lost 2 bases, the J end lost 7 bases, and 11 bases lay between the germline ends. This CDR3 has 13 amino acids. CDR1 and CDR2 from the germline V gene are MNHGY and SVAAGI. The data derive from a study of OX40 agonist ivuxolimab in advanced cancers. Study observations and caveats: Dose levels from 0.1 to 3.0 mg/kg saw CD4+ and CD8+ blood T cells expand clonally by week 6.

Sequencing used immunoSEQ multiplex PCR; TCRdb keeps in-frame clones, though not all of them. Counted here are approximately 15,000 clones, roughly nine tenths occurring once; the ten biggest clones make up about two thirds. The sample consisted of CD4+ or CD8+ T cells sorted from blood, taken in a trial of the OX40 agonist ivuxolimab. The clonotype was recovered from an adult with an advanced solid tumor such as melanoma, head and neck, liver or kidney cancer. This chain joins TRBV6-9 and TRBJ2-5; possibly TRBD2 for D (6 bases). The CDR3 nucleotides are TGTGCCAGCAGTTATCACCCCGGGGGGACCCAGTACTTC. Protein product: CASSYHPGGTQYF.